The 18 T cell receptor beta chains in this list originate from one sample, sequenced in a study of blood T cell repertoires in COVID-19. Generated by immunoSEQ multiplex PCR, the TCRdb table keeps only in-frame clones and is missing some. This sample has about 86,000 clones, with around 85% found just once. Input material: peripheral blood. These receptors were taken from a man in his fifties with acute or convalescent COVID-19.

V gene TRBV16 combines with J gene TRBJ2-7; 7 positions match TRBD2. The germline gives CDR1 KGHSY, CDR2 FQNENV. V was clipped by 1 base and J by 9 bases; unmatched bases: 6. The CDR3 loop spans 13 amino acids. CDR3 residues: CASSQYSLARQYF. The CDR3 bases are TGTGCCAGCAGCCAATATTCACTAGCGCGGCAGTACTTC.

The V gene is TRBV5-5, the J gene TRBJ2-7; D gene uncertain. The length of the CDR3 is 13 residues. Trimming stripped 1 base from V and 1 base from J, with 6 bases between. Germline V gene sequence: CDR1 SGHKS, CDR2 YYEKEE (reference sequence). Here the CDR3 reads CASSLLQSYEQYF. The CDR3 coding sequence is TGTGCCAGCAGCTTGTTACAGTCCTACGAGCAGTACTTC.

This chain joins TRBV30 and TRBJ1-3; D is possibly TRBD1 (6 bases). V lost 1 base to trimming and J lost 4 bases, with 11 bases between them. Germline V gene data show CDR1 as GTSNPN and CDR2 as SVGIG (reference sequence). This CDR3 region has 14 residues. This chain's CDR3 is CAWSAEGHGNTIYF. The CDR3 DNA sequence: TGTGCCTGGAGTGCCGAGGGACACGGAAACACCATATATTTT.

The CDR3 loop reads CASSFLGGGGVVNTEAFF. CDR3 nucleotide sequence: TGTGCCAGCAGCTTTTTGGGAGGTGGCGGGGTCGTGAACACTGAAGCTTTCTTT. The chain couples TRBV7-2 to TRBJ1-1; no firm D call. From germline, CDR1 is SGHTA and CDR2 FQGNSA. Trimming removed 3 bases from V and 0 bases from J, with 20 bases in between. The CDR3 length is 18 residues. Combining the CDR3 with reference TRBV7-2 and TRBJ1-1 gives the whole variable domain GAGVSQSPSNKVTEKGKDVELRCDPISGHTALYWYRQSLGQGLEFLIYFQGNSAPDKSGLPSDRFSAERTGGSVSTLTIQRTQQEDSAVYLCASSFLGGGGVVNTEAFFGQGTRLTVV.

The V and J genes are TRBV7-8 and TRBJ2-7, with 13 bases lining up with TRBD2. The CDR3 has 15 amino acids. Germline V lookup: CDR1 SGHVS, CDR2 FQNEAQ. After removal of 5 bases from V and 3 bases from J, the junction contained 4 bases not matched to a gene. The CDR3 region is CASSIRTSGGYEQYF. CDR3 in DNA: TGTGCCAGCAGCATCAGGACTAGCGGGGGCTACGAGCAGTACTTC.

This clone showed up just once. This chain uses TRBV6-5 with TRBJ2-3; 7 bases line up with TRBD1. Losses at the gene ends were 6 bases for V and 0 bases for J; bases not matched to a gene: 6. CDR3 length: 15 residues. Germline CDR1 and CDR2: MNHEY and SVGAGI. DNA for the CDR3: TGTGCCAGCAGAAAAGGACAGGCGAGCACAGATACGCAGTATTTT. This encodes CASRKGQASTDTQYF.

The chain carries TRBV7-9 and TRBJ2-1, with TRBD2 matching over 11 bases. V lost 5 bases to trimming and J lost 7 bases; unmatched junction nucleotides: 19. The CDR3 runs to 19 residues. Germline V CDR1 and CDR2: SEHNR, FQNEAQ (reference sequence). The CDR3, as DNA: TGTGCCAGCAGCAATCCAACTAGCGGGGGCCCGGATAGGGAGAATGAGCAGTTCTTC. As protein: CASSNPTSGGPDRENEQFF.

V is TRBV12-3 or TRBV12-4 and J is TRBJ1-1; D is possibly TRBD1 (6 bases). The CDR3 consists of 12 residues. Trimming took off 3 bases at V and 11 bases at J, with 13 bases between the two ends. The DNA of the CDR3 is TGTGCCAGCAGTTTCGGACAGACCGCGGCTTTCTTT. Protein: CASSFGQTAAFF.

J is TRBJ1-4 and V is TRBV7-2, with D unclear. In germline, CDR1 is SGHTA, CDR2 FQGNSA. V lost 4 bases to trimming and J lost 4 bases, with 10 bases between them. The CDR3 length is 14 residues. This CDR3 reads CASSYYRSNEKLFF. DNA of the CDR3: TGTGCCAGCAGCTACTATCGGAGTAATGAAAAACTGTTTTTT.

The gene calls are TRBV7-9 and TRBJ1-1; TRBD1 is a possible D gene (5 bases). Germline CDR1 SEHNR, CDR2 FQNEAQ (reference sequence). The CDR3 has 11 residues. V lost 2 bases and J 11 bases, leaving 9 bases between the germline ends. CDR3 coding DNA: TGTGCCAGCAGCTTAAGGGGCGACGCTTTCTTT. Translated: CASSLRGDAFF.

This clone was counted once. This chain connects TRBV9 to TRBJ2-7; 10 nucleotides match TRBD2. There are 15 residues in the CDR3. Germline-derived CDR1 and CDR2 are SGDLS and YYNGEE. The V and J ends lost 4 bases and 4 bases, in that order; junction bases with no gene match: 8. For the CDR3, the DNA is TGTGCCAGCAGCCCCTCTAGCGGGAGTCTATACGAGCAGTACTTC. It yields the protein CASSPSSGSLYEQYF.

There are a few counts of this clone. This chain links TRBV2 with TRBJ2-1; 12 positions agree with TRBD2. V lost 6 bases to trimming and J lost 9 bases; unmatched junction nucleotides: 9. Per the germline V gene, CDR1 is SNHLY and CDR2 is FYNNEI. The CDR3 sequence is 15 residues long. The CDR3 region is CASSEREGLAGEQFF. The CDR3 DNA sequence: TGTGCCAGCAGCGAGAGGGAGGGACTAGCGGGTGAGCAGTTCTTC. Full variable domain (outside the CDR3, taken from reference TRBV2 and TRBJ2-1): EPEVTQTPSHQVTQMGQEVILRCVPISNHLYFYWYRQILGQKVEFLVSFYNNEISEKSEIFDDQFSVERPDGSNFTLKIRSTKLEDSAMYFCASSEREGLAGEQFFGPGTRLTVL.

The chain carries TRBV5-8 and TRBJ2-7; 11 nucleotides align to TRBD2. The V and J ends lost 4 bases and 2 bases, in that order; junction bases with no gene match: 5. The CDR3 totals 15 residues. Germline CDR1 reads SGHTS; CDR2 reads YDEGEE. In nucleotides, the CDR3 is TGTGCCAGCAGCCTTAGCGGGGGGGCCACCTACGAGCAGTACTTC. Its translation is CASSLSGGATYEQYF.

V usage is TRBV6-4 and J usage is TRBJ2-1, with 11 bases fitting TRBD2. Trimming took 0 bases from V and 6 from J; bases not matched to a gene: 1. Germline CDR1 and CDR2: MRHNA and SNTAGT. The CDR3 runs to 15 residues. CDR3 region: CASSDSSGGANEQFF. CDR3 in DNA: TGTGCCAGCAGTGACTCTAGCGGGGGGGCCAATGAGCAGTTCTTC.

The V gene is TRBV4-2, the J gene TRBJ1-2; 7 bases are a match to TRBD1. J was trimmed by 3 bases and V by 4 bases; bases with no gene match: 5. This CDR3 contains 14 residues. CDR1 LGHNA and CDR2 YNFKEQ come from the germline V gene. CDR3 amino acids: CASSPFQGDYGYTF. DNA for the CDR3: TGTGCCAGCAGCCCTTTCCAGGGGGACTATGGCTACACCTTC.

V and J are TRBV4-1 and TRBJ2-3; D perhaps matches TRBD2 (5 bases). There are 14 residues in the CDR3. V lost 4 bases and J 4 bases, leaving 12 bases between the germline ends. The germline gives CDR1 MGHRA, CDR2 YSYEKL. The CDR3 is CASSPFGMADTQYF. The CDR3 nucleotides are TGCGCCAGCAGCCCCTTCGGGATGGCAGATACGCAGTATTTT.

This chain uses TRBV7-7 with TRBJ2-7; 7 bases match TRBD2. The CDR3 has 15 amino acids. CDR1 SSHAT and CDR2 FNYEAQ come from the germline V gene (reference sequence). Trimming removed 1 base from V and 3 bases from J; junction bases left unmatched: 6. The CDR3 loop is CASSLGPGGIYEQYF. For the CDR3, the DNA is TGTGCCAGCAGCTTAGGACCGGGGGGAATCTACGAGCAGTACTTC.

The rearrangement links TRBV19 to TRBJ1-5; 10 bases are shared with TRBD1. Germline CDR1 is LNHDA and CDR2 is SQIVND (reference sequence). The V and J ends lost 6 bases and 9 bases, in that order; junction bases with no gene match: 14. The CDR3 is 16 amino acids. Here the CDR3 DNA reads TGTGCCAGTAGATCAAGACAGGGGGCTGGCCAAAGGCCCCAGCATTTT. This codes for CASRSRQGAGQRPQHF.